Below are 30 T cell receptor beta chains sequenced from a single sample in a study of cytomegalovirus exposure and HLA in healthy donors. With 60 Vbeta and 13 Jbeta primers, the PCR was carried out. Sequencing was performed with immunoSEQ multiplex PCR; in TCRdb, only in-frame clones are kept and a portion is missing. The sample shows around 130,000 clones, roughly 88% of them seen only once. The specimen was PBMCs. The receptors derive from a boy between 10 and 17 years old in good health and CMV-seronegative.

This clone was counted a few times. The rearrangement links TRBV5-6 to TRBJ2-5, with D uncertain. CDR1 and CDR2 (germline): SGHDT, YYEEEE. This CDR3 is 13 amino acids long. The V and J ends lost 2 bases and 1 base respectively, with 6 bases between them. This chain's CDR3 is CASSFRSQETQYF. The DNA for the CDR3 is TGTGCCAGCAGCTTCCGGAGCCAAGAGACCCAGTACTTC.

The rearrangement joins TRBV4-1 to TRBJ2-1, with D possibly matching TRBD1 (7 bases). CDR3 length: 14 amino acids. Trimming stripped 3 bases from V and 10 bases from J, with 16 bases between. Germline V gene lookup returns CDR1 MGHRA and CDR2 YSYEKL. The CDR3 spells CASSQGEQGGEQFF. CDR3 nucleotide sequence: TGCGCCAGCAGCCAGGGAGAGCAGGGGGGCGAGCAGTTCTTC.

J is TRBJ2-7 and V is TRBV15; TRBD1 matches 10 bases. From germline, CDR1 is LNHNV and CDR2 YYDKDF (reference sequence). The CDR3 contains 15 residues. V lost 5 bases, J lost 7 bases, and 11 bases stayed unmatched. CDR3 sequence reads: CATSLSTGGWLEQYF. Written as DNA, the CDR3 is TGTGCCACCAGCTTGTCGACAGGGGGCTGGTTAGAGCAGTACTTC.

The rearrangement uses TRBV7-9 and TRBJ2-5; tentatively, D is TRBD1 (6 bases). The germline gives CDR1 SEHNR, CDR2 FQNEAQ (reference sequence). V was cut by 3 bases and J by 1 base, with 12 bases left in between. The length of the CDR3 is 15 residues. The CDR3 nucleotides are TGTGCCAGCAGCTTGGTAGGACAGAGCCAAGAGACCCAGTACTTC. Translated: CASSLVGQSQETQYF.

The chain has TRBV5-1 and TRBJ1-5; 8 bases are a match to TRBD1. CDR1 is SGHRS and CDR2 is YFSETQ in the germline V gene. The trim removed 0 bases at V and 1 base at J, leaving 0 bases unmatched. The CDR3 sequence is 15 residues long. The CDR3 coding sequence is TGCGCCAGCAGCTTGGGGGACAGGAGCAATCAGCCCCAGCATTTT. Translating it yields CASSLGDRSNQPQHF.

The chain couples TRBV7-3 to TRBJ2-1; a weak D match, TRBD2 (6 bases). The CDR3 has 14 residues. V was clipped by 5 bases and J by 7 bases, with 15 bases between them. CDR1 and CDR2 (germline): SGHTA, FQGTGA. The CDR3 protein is CASSPRGKVNEQFF. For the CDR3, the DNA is TGTGCCAGCAGCCCCCGCGGGAAAGTTAATGAGCAGTTCTTC.

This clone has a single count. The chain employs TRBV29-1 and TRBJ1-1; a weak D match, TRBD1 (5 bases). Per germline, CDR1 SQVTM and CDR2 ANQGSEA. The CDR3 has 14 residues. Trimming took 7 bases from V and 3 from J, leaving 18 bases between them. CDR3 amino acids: CSAGGWGEYTEAFF. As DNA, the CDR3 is TGCAGCGCCGGGGGGTGGGGGGAGTACACTGAAGCTTTCTTT.

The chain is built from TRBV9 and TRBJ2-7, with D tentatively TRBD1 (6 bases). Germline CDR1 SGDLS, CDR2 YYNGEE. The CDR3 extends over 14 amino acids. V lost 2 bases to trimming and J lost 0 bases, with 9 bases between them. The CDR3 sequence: CASSVGHGSYEQYF. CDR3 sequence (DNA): TGTGCCAGCAGCGTGGGACACGGCTCCTACGAGCAGTACTTC.

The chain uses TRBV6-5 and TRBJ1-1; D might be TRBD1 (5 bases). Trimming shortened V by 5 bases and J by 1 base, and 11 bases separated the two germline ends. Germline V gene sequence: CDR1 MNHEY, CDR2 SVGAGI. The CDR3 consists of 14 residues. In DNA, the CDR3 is TGTGCCAGCAGTGGGGACTTCCCGAACACTGAAGCTTTCTTT. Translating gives CASSGDFPNTEAFF.

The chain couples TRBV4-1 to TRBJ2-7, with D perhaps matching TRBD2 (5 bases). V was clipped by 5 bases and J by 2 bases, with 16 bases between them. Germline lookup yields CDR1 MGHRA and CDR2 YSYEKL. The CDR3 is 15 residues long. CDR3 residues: CASSGPGNSPYEQYF. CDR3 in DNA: TGCGCCAGCAGCGGACCGGGGAATTCACCCTACGAGCAGTACTTC.

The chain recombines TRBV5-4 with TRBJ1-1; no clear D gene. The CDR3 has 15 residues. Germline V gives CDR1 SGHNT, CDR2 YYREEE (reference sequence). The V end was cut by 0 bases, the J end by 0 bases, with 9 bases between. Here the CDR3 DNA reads TGTGCCAGCAGCTTGGGACAAGACATGAACACTGAAGCTTTCTTT. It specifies CASSLGQDMNTEAFF.

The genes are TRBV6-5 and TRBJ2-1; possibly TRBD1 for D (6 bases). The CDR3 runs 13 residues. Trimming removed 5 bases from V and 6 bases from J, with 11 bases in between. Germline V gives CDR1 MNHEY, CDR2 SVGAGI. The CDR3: CASSLDRVNEQFF. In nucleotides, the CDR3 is TGTGCCAGCAGTCTGGACAGAGTCAATGAGCAGTTCTTC.

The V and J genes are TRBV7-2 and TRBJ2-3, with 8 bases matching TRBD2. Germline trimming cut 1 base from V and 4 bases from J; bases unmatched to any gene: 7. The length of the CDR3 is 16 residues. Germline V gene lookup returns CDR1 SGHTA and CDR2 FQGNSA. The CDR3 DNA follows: TGTGCCAGCAGCTTAGGTCCCGGGGGGGCCCCAGATACGCAGTATTTT. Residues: CASSLGPGGAPDTQYF.

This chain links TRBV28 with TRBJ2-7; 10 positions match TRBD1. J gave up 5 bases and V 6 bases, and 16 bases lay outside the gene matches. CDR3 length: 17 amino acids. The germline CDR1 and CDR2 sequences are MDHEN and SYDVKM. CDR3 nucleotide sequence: TGTGCCAGCAGCCTAATTGTATGGGACAGGGGCCCCAACGAGCAGTACTTC. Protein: CASSLIVWDRGPNEQYF. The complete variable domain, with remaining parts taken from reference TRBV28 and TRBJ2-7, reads DVKVTQSSRYLVKRTGEKVFLECVQDMDHENMFWYRQDPGLGLRLIYFSYDVKMKEKGDIPEGYSVSREKKERFSLILESASTNQTSMYLCASSLIVWDRGPNEQYFGPGTRLTVT.

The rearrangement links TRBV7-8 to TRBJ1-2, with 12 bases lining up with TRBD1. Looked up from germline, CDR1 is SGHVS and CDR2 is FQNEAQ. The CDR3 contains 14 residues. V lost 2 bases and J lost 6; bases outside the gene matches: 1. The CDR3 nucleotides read TGTGCCAGCAGCTTAAGGGACAGGGGGCATGGCTACACCTTC. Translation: CASSLRDRGHGYTF.

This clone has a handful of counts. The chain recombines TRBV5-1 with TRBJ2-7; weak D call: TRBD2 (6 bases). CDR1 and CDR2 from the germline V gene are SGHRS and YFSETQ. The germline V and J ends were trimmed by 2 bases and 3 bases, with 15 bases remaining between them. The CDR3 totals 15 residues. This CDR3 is CASSLGTRPGYEQYF. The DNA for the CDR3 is TGCGCCAGCAGCTTAGGGACTCGTCCGGGCTACGAGCAGTACTTC.

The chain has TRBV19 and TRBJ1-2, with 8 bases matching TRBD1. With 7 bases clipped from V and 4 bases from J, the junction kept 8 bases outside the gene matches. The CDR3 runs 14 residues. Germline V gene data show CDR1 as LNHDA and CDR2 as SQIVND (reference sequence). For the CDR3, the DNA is TGTGCCAGTAAAAAGACAGGGGAGGGCTATGGCTACACCTTC. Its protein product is CASKKTGEGYGYTF.

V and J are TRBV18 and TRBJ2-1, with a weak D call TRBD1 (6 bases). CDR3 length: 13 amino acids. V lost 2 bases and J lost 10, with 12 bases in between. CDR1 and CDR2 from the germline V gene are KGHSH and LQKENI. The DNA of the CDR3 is TGTGCCAGCTCACCAGACAGGCTTCGAGAGCAGTTCTTC. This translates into CASSPDRLREQFF.

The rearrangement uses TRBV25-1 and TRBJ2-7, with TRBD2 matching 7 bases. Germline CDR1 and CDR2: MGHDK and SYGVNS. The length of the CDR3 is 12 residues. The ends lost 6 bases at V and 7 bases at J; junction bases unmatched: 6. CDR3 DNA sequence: TGTGCCAGCAGCCGGACTAGTTATGAGCAGTACTTC. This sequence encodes CASSRTSYEQYF.

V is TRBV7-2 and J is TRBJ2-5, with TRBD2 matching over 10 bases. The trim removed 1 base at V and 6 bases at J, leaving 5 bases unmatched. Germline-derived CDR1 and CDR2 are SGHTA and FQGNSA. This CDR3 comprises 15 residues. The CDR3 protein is CASSLETSGSQTQYF. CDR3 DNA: TGTGCCAGCAGCTTAGAGACTAGCGGGTCTCAGACCCAGTACTTC. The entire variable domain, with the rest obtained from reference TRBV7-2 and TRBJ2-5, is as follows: GAGVSQSPSNKVTEKGKDVELRCDPISGHTALYWYRQSLGQGLEFLIYFQGNSAPDKSGLPSDRFSAERTGGSVSTLTIQRTQQEDSAVYLCASSLETSGSQTQYFGPGTRLLVL.

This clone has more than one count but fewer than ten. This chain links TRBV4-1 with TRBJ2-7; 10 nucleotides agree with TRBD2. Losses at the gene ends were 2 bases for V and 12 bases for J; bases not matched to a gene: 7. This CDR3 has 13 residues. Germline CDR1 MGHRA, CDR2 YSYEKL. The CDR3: CASSQLAGEVRYF. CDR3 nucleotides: TGCGCCAGCAGCCAACTAGCGGGGGAGGTGAGGTACTTC.

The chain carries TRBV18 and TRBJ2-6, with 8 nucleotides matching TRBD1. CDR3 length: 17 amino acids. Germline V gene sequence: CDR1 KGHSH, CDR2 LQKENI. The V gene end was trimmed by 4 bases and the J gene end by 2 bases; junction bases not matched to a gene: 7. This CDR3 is CASSLGQGATGANVLTF. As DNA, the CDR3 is TGTGCCAGCTCACTCGGGCAGGGGGCCACTGGGGCCAACGTCCTGACTTTC.

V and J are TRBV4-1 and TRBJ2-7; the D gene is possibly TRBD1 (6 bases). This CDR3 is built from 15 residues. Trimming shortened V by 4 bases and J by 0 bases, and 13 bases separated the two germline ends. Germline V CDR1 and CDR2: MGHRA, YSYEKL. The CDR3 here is CASSPSRDNSYEQYF. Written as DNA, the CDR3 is TGCGCCAGCAGCCCCTCCCGGGACAACTCCTACGAGCAGTACTTC.

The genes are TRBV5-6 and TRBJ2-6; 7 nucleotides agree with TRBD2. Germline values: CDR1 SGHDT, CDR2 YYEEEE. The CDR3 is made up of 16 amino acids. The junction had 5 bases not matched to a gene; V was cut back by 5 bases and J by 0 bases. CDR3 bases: TGTGCCAGCAGGCCGAGCGGGATCTCTGGGGCCAACGTCCTGACTTTC. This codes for CASRPSGISGANVLTF.

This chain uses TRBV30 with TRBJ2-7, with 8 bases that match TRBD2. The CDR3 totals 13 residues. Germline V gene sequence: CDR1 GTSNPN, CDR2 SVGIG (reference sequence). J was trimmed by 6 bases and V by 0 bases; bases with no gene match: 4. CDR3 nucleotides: TGTGCCTGGAGTGTAAGGACTAGCTCCGAGCAGTACTTC. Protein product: CAWSVRTSSEQYF. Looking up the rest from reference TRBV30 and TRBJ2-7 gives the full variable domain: SQTIHQWPATLVQPVGSPLSLECTVEGTSNPNLYWYRQAAGRGLQLLFYSVGIGQISSEVPQNLSASRPQDRQFILSSKKLLLSDSGFYLCAWSVRTSSEQYFGPGTRLTVT.

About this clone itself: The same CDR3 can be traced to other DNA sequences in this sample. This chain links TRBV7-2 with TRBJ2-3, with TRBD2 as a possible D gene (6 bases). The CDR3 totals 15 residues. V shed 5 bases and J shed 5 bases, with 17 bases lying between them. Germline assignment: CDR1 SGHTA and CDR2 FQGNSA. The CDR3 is CASSQSDRRGDTQYF. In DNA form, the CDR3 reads TGTGCCAGCAGCCAGAGTGATAGGCGGGGAGATACGCAGTATTTT.

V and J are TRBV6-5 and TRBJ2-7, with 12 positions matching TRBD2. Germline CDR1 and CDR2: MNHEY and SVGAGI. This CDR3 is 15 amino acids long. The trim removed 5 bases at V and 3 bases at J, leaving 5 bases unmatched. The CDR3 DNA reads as TGTGCCAGCAGTCTGCTAGCGGGAGGGGGCTACGAGCAGTACTTC. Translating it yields CASSLLAGGGYEQYF.

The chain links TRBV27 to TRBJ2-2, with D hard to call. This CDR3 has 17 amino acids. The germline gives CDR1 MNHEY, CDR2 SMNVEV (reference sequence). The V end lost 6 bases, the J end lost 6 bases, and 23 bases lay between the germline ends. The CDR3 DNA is TGTGCCAGCAGCCTAGGCCCTTTAAATGCCATCTCCGGGGAGCTGTTTTTT. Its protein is CASSLGPLNAISGELFF.

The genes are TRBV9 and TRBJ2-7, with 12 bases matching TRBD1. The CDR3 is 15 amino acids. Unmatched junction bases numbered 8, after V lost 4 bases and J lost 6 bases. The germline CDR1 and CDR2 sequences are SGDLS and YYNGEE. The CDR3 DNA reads TGTGCCAGCAGCCTCACCGGGACAGGGGGCGCCGAGCAGTACTTC. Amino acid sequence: CASSLTGTGGAEQYF. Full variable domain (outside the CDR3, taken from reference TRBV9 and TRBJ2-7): DSGVTQTPKHLITATGQRVTLRCSPRSGDLSVYWYQQSLDQGLQFLIQYYNGEERAKGNILERFSAQQFPDLHSELNLSSLELGDSALYFCASSLTGTGGAEQYFGPGTRLTVT.

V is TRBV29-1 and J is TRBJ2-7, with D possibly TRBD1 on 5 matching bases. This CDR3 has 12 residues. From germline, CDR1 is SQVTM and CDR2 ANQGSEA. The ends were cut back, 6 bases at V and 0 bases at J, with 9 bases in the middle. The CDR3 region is CSVRQGSYEQYF. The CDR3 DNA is TGCAGCGTCCGGCAGGGCTCCTACGAGCAGTACTTC.